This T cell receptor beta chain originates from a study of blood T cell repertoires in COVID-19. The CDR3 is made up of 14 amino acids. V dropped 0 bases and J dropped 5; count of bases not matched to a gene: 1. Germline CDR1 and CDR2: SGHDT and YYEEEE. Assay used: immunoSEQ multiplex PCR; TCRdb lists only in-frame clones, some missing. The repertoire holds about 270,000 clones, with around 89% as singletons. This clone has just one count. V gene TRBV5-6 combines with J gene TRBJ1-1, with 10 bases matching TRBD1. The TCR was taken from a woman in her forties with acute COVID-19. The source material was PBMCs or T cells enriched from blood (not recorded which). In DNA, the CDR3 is TGTGCCAGCAGCTTGGGGGACAGGGGTACTGAAGCTTTCTTT. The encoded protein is CASSLGDRGTEAFF.